The 17 T cell receptor beta chains listed next were all sequenced from one sample in a study of cytomegalovirus exposure and HLA in healthy donors (dated by TCRdb to about 2017). Library prep was done by the immunoSEQ multiplex PCR assay. A mixture of 60 forward primers for TCR Vbeta segments and 13 reverse primers for TCR Jbeta segments was used in the multiplex PCR. As stored in TCRdb, this immuneACCESS dataset retains in-frame rearrangements with V and J assigned. A fraction of the clones does not appear; measured against another copy, unresolved V genes explain less than half of the discrepancy, and the remainder lacks a known reason. The sample profile shows some 52,000 clones; 72% of them were found once. Together, the top ten hold around a tenth of the sample. The sample taken for sequencing was PBMCs. These receptors all come from a woman aged 45 to 65 in good health and CMV-seronegative.

The rearrangement uses TRBV6-6 and TRBJ1-5; TRBD1 agrees at 8 bases. V lost 7 bases, J lost 3 bases, and 8 bases stayed unmatched. This CDR3 is built from 15 residues. Looked up from germline, CDR1 is MNHNY and CDR2 is SVGAGI (reference sequence). CDR3 coding DNA: TGTGCCAGCATTGAGACAGGGGCCCCCAATCAGCCCCAGCATTTT. This sequence encodes CASIETGAPNQPQHF.

This clone has just a few counts. The DNA for the CDR3 is TGCGCCAGCAGCCCTGAAGGGGTCGATGAAAAACTGTTTTTT. Its protein product is CASSPEGVDEKLFF. The gene calls are TRBV5-1 and TRBJ1-4, with D perhaps TRBD1 (5 bases). The CDR3 has 14 residues. CDR1 and CDR2 (germline): SGHRS, YFSETQ. Trimming shortened V by 4 bases and J by 6 bases, and 13 bases separated the two germline ends.

This clone showed up just a few times. This rearrangement joins TRBV30 to TRBJ2-2; D is ambiguous. Per germline, CDR1 GTSNPN and CDR2 SVGIG (reference sequence). With 5 bases removed from V and 6 bases from J, the gap between germline ends came to 10 bases. CDR3 size: 12 residues. CDR3 in DNA: TGTGCCTGGGGGTTGGGCCCCGGGGAGCTGTTTTTT. This encodes CAWGLGPGELFF.

This chain uses TRBV6-5 with TRBJ2-7; 8 nucleotides align to TRBD2. V shed 0 bases, J shed 2 bases, and the junction held 3 bases outside the gene matches. CDR1 MNHEY and CDR2 SVGAGI come from the germline V gene. This CDR3 is built from 15 residues. The CDR3: CASSYSAGEAYEQYF. The CDR3 DNA reads as TGTGCCAGCAGTTACTCAGCGGGAGAGGCCTACGAGCAGTACTTC.

This clone has a single count. This chain joins TRBV28 and TRBJ1-2, with D perhaps TRBD1 (6 bases). The CDR3 spans 13 residues. V was pared by 6 bases and J by 4 bases, with 12 bases between. CDR1 is MDHEN and CDR2 is SYDVKM in the germline V gene. CDR3 amino acids: CASSPDRLYGYTF. CDR3 bases: TGTGCCAGCAGCCCGGACAGACTCTATGGCTACACCTTC.

The CDR3 protein is CASSLGQYQETQYF. As DNA, the CDR3 is TGTGCCAGCAGCTTAGGACAGTACCAAGAGACCCAGTACTTC. This chain links TRBV7-2 with TRBJ2-5; TRBD1 is a possible D gene (5 bases). Germline V gene sequence: CDR1 SGHTA, CDR2 FQGNSA. This CDR3 spans 14 amino acids. V gave up 1 base and J gave up 0 bases, with 6 bases separating them. Supplemented by reference TRBV7-2 and TRBJ2-5, the full variable domain reads GAGVSQSPSNKVTEKGKDVELRCDPISGHTALYWYRQSLGQGLEFLIYFQGNSAPDKSGLPSDRFSAERTGGSVSTLTIQRTQQEDSAVYLCASSLGQYQETQYFGPGTRLLVL.

The V call is TRBV11-2, the J call TRBJ2-3; weak D call: TRBD2 (6 bases). The germline V gene has CDR1 SGHAT and CDR2 FQNNGV. The CDR3 runs 14 residues. The V end was cut by 7 bases, the J end by 5 bases, with 16 bases between. In nucleotides, the CDR3 is TGTGCCAGCACCGACCAGTGGGGAGGAGATACGCAGTATTTT. It is translated as CASTDQWGGDTQYF.

The gene calls are TRBV9 and TRBJ2-1; D unresolved. The CDR3 has 13 residues. Germline V CDR1 and CDR2: SGDLS, YYNGEE. Trimming left V 0 bases short and J 8 bases short, with 9 bases between. The CDR3 DNA sequence: TGTGCCAGCAGCGTAGGGTATGGCTATGAGCAGTTCTTC. Encoded protein: CASSVGYGYEQFF.

The CDR3 here is CASSPSSVPIEGAFF. The CDR3 DNA is TGTGCCAGCAGTCCGTCCTCCGTTCCTATAGAGGGAGCTTTCTTT. The chain joins TRBV27 to TRBJ1-1; no definite D call. V lost 5 bases and J 10 bases, leaving 23 bases between the germline ends. The CDR3 has 15 residues. Germline values: CDR1 MNHEY, CDR2 SMNVEV (reference sequence).

The chain is built from TRBV28 and TRBJ2-7; TRBD1 matches at 9 bases. Germline trimming cut 4 bases from V and 4 bases from J; bases unmatched to any gene: 11. This CDR3 has 16 amino acids. Germline CDR1 reads MDHEN; CDR2 reads SYDVKM. CDR3 nucleotides: TGTGCCAGCAGTTCGCCCCGGGACAGGGTGCTGTACGAGCAGTACTTC. Residues: CASSSPRDRVLYEQYF. Using reference TRBV28 and TRBJ2-7 for the parts outside the CDR3, the full variable domain is DVKVTQSSRYLVKRTGEKVFLECVQDMDHENMFWYRQDPGLGLRLIYFSYDVKMKEKGDIPEGYSVSREKKERFSLILESASTNQTSMYLCASSSPRDRVLYEQYFGPGTRLTVT.

The rearrangement joins TRBV6-5 to TRBJ2-7; no clear D. The CDR3 has 12 amino acids. V lost 8 bases and J 1 base, leaving 9 bases between the germline ends. Germline V gene lookup returns CDR1 MNHEY and CDR2 SVGAGI. In DNA form, the CDR3 reads TGTGCCAGCTCCGGCGGTTCCTACGAGCAGTACTTC. It specifies CASSGGSYEQYF.

This clone was recorded once. The V gene is TRBV15, the J gene TRBJ2-5; D is ambiguous. CDR3 length: 13 residues. Germline V gene lookup returns CDR1 LNHNV and CDR2 YYDKDF (reference sequence). Trimming shortened V by 1 base and J by 3 bases, and 6 bases separated the two germline ends. The DNA of the CDR3 is TGTGCCACCAGCAGAGGTGAGAAAGAGACCCAGTACTTC. Encoded protein: CATSRGEKETQYF.

The V and J genes are TRBV7-3 and TRBJ2-1; 7 nucleotides align to TRBD1. CDR3 length: 14 residues. The V gene end was trimmed by 5 bases and the J gene end by 6 bases; junction bases not matched to a gene: 7. Germline assignment: CDR1 SGHTA and CDR2 FQGTGA. Written as DNA, the CDR3 is TGTGCCAGCAGCCCCGGACAGGCCTCCAATGAGCAGTTCTTC. Protein: CASSPGQASNEQFF.

In this sample, this clone turned up a few times. The chain has TRBV29-1 and TRBJ2-3; D gene unclear. CDR1 is SQVTM, CDR2 ANQGSEA, per germline. CDR3 length: 13 residues. With 6 bases removed from V and 2 bases from J, the gap between germline ends came to 12 bases. The CDR3 loop is CSVPRPSTDTQYF. The DNA for the CDR3 is TGCAGCGTACCGAGGCCATCCACAGATACGCAGTATTTT.

The rearrangement uses TRBV6-5 and TRBJ2-1; 11 bases match TRBD1. Germline values: CDR1 MNHEY, CDR2 SVGAGI. This CDR3 has 14 amino acids. J lost 9 bases, V lost 7 bases, and 8 bases had no gene match. CDR3 protein: CASTPGQGASEQFF. CDR3 in DNA: TGTGCCAGCACACCCGGACAGGGGGCGAGTGAGCAGTTCTTC.

As regards this clone: The sample has other DNA sequences that encode this CDR3 too. The gene calls are TRBV5-1 and TRBJ1-2; D might be TRBD1 (5 bases). CDR1 is SGHRS, CDR2 YFSETQ, per germline. The CDR3 is 13 residues long. Trimming took off 5 bases at V and 7 bases at J, with 15 bases between the two ends. The CDR3 spells CASRPGQYFGYTF. Written as DNA, the CDR3 is TGCGCCAGCAGGCCCGGACAATACTTTGGCTACACCTTC.

This chain links TRBV19 with TRBJ2-2; tentatively, D is TRBD1 (5 bases). Trimming left V 5 bases short and J 6 bases short, with 7 bases between. The CDR3 spans 12 residues. Per germline, CDR1 LNHDA and CDR2 SQIVND (reference sequence). The CDR3 region has the DNA TGTGCCAGTAGTGAGACAGCCGGGGAGCTGTTTTTT. Its translation: CASSETAGELFF.